The 26 T cell receptor beta chains given below trace back to one sample, sequenced in a study of T cell responses to AZD1222 COVID-19 vaccine. The data were produced by immunoSEQ multiplex PCR, yet TCRdb's version contains in-frame clones alone and is incomplete. This table has approximately 140,000 clones, over 85% appearing once. Sequenced material: peripheral blood, taken 28 days after the second AZD1222 dose. These receptors were obtained from an adult who received the AZD1222 COVID-19 vaccine.

The genes are TRBV5-1 and TRBJ1-2, with D possibly matching TRBD1 (6 bases). CDR3 length: 14 amino acids. Germline lookup yields CDR1 SGHRS and CDR2 YFSETQ. V was trimmed by 0 bases and J by 7 bases, leaving 13 bases between them. The CDR3, as DNA: TGCGCCAGCAGCTTGGGACCCCAGGGGTCTGGCTACACCTTC. Translated: CASSLGPQGSGYTF.

The chain employs TRBV29-1 and TRBJ1-4; 7 bases are a match to TRBD1. The CDR3 has 14 amino acids. Losses at the gene ends were 3 bases for V and 6 bases for J; bases not matched to a gene: 7. Germline assignment: CDR1 SQVTM and CDR2 ANQGSEA. The chain's CDR3 is CSVEYRGKDEKLFF. CDR3 in DNA: TGCAGCGTTGAGTACAGGGGAAAGGATGAAAAACTGTTTTTT.

The V call is TRBV7-9, the J call TRBJ1-1; D gene unclear. Trimming pared 3 bases from V and 4 bases from J, leaving 9 bases between. From germline, CDR1 is SEHNR and CDR2 FQNEAQ (reference sequence). The CDR3 sequence is 13 residues long. CDR3 bases: TGTGCCAGCAGCTTCCAATACGGCACTGAAGCTTTCTTT. This translates into CASSFQYGTEAFF.

This rearrangement joins TRBV7-2 to TRBJ2-7; 12 nucleotides line up with TRBD2. J lost 4 bases, V lost 1 base, and 2 bases had no gene match. The CDR3 sequence is 15 residues long. Looked up from germline, CDR1 is SGHTA and CDR2 is FQGNSA. The CDR3 loop is CASSLDTSGGYEQYF. DNA for the CDR3: TGTGCCAGCAGCTTAGACACTAGCGGGGGGTACGAGCAGTACTTC.

The chain uses TRBV4-2 and TRBJ2-7, with D possibly being TRBD1 or TRBD2 (5 bases each). Germline CDR1 reads LGHNA; CDR2 reads YNFKEQ. The CDR3 extends over 14 amino acids. V lost 1 base and J 3 bases, leaving 10 bases between the germline ends. The CDR3 sequence is CASSQAGGSYEQYF. CDR3 in DNA: TGTGCCAGCAGCCAAGCTGGGGGAAGCTACGAGCAGTACTTC.

This CDR3 is CASSEPQGRTFF. The CDR3 coding sequence is TGTGCCAGCAGCGAACCACAGGGGAGAACTTTCTTT. V gene TRBV6-2 or TRBV6-3 combines with J gene TRBJ1-1; 7 nucleotides agree with TRBD1. After removal of 6 bases from V and 12 bases from J, the junction contained 10 bases not matched to a gene. There are 12 residues in the CDR3. The V gene's germline CDR1 is MNHEY and CDR2 SVGEGT.

The chain uses TRBV27 and TRBJ2-7; TRBD2 matches 13 bases. CDR1 is MNHEY and CDR2 is SMNVEV in the germline V gene (reference sequence). Losses at the gene ends were 6 bases for V and 12 bases for J; bases not matched to a gene: 8. This CDR3 region has 13 residues. The chain's CDR3 is CASSQGLAGHRYF. As DNA, the CDR3 is TGTGCCAGCAGCCAGGGACTAGCGGGACATAGGTACTTC.

The chain has TRBV7-2 and TRBJ2-1; tentative D call: TRBD1 (5 bases). From germline, CDR1 is SGHTA and CDR2 FQGNSA. This CDR3 spans 14 amino acids. Trimming removed 3 bases at V and 4 bases at J, with 10 bases between. The CDR3 loop reads CASSFRTNYNEQFF. The CDR3 coding sequence is TGTGCCAGCAGCTTCCGGACAAATTACAATGAGCAGTTCTTC.

V is TRBV14 and J is TRBJ2-4, with 15 bases matching TRBD2. The CDR3 covers 15 residues. Germline loops: CDR1 SGHDN, CDR2 FVKESK. J lost 5 bases, V lost 4 bases, and 0 bases had no gene match. The CDR3 here is CASSRTSGGENIQYF. CDR3 bases: TGTGCCAGCAGCCGGACTAGCGGGGGGGAAAACATTCAGTACTTC. Full variable domain (rest looked up from reference TRBV14 and TRBJ2-4): EAGVTQFPSHSVIEKGQTVTLRCDPISGHDNLYWYRRVMGKEIKFLLHFVKESKQDESGMPNNRFLAERTGGTYSTLKVQPAELEDSGVYFCASSRTSGGENIQYFGAGTRLSVL.

The rearrangement links TRBV28 to TRBJ2-7; 8 bases align to TRBD2. After removal of 5 bases from V and 4 bases from J, the junction contained 7 bases not matched to a gene. Per the germline V gene, CDR1 is MDHEN and CDR2 is SYDVKM. CDR3 size: 14 residues. The CDR3: CASSPGGVGYEQYF. As DNA, the CDR3 is TGTGCCAGCAGTCCCGGGGGGGTAGGGTACGAGCAGTACTTC. Full variable domain (missing parts from reference TRBV28 and TRBJ2-7): DVKVTQSSRYLVKRTGEKVFLECVQDMDHENMFWYRQDPGLGLRLIYFSYDVKMKEKGDIPEGYSVSREKKERFSLILESASTNQTSMYLCASSPGGVGYEQYFGPGTRLTVT.

This clone occurred once. The chain combines TRBV30 with TRBJ2-3; 11 bases are a match to TRBD1. This CDR3 comprises 15 residues. V trimming: 3 bases; J trimming: 3 bases; junction bases outside the gene matches: 5. CDR1 and CDR2 from the germline V gene are GTSNPN and SVGIG (reference sequence). The CDR3: CAWRDRGLATDTQYF. The CDR3 coding sequence is TGTGCCTGGAGGGACAGGGGGCTCGCGACAGATACGCAGTATTTT.

The DNA of the CDR3 is TGCGCCAGCAGCTTGGTGGTTCCGGGGGGCTCTGAAGCTTTCTTT. Translating gives CASSLVVPGGSEAFF. The chain joins TRBV5-1 to TRBJ1-1, with D perhaps matching TRBD1 (6 bases). From germline, CDR1 is SGHRS and CDR2 YFSETQ. The CDR3 contains 15 residues. Trimming left V 0 bases short and J 6 bases short, with 15 bases between.

This chain uses TRBV11-2 with TRBJ1-5, with TRBD1 matching 7 bases. The trim removed 0 bases at V and 2 bases at J, leaving 1 base unmatched. Germline CDR1 is SGHAT and CDR2 is FQNNGV. The CDR3 loop spans 15 amino acids. CDR3 amino acids: CASSLDTGGNQPQHF. The CDR3 nucleotides are TGTGCCAGCAGCTTAGATACAGGGGGCAATCAGCCCCAGCATTTT.

This chain connects TRBV9 to TRBJ2-3; 13 bases are shared with TRBD2. After removal of 4 bases from V and 2 bases from J, the junction contained 7 bases not matched to a gene. This CDR3 is 17 amino acids long. Germline V gene sequence: CDR1 SGDLS, CDR2 YYNGEE. The CDR3 loop is CASSPRLAGGNTDTQYF. CDR3 DNA: TGTGCCAGCAGCCCCCGACTAGCGGGGGGCAACACAGATACGCAGTATTTT.

The chain uses TRBV24-1 and TRBJ1-3; no clear D gene. This CDR3 region has 15 residues. V lost 3 bases to trimming and J lost 0 bases, with 8 bases between them. Germline V gives CDR1 KGHDR, CDR2 SFDVKD. CDR3 in DNA: TGTGCCACCAGTGATCCGTCCCGCTCTGGAAACACCATATATTTT. Amino acids: CATSDPSRSGNTIYF.

The V gene is TRBV30, the J gene TRBJ1-2; TRBD1 agrees at 8 bases. V lost 3 bases to trimming and J lost 4 bases; unmatched junction nucleotides: 1. Per the germline V gene, CDR1 is GTSNPN and CDR2 is SVGIG (reference sequence). CDR3 length: 12 residues. CDR3 sequence: CAWRGQAYGYTF. CDR3 DNA: TGTGCCTGGAGGGGACAGGCCTATGGCTACACCTTC.

The chain uses TRBV7-8 and TRBJ2-3; D call uncertain. Germline CDR1 is SGHVS and CDR2 is FQNEAQ. This CDR3 spans 13 amino acids. V was clipped by 5 bases and J by 1 base, with 7 bases between them. The CDR3 region is CASSLPGTDTQYF. Here the CDR3 DNA reads TGTGCCAGCAGCCTACCTGGCACAGATACGCAGTATTTT. The whole variable domain, filled in from reference TRBV7-8 and TRBJ2-3, reads GAGVSQSPRYKVAKRGQDVALRCDPISGHVSLFWYQQALGQGPEFLTYFQNEAQLDKSGLPSDRFFAERPEGSVSTLKIQRTQQEDSAVYLCASSLPGTDTQYFGPGTRLTVL.

The chain links TRBV6-2 or TRBV6-3 to TRBJ2-7; 7 bases align to TRBD1. V trimming: 7 bases; J trimming: 4 bases; junction bases outside the gene matches: 19. This CDR3 comprises 17 residues. Germline V gene data show CDR1 as MNHEY and CDR2 as SVGEGT. The chain's CDR3 is CASTPKGQPRKDYEQYF. The DNA for the CDR3 is TGTGCCAGCACCCCTAAGGGACAGCCTCGAAAGGATTACGAGCAGTACTTC.

The chain recombines TRBV10-3 with TRBJ2-2, with 7 bases that match TRBD1. This CDR3 spans 15 amino acids. Germline-derived CDR1 and CDR2 are ENHRY and SYGVKD. J gave up 3 bases and V 6 bases, and 7 bases lay outside the gene matches. The CDR3 region is CAIRTGTEDTGELFF. The DNA of the CDR3 is TGTGCCATCAGGACCGGGACAGAAGACACCGGGGAGCTGTTTTTT.

In its sample, this clone was seen once. The chain combines TRBV7-6 with TRBJ2-1; 14 positions match TRBD2. The germline V gene has CDR1 SGHVS and CDR2 FNYEAQ. The V segment lost 5 bases and the J segment 2 bases; nucleotides outside the gene matches: 8. The CDR3 contains 18 residues. For the CDR3, the DNA is TGTGCCAGCAGCCCTACACGGACTAGCGGGAGGACCTACAATGAGCAGTTCTTC. It yields the protein CASSPTRTSGRTYNEQFF.

This chain connects TRBV7-6 to TRBJ2-2, with D unclear. V lost 6 bases and J lost 3, with 14 bases in between. Looked up from germline, CDR1 is SGHVS and CDR2 is FNYEAQ. The CDR3 runs 15 residues. The CDR3, as DNA: TGTGCCAGCAGTGCTCGGCCCCAACACACCGGGGAGCTGTTTTTT. It translates to CASSARPQHTGELFF.

The chain is built from TRBV28 and TRBJ1-4; 8 positions agree with TRBD1. With V trimmed by 5 bases and J by 7 bases, 6 bases remained unmatched. The CDR3 is made up of 14 amino acids. CDR1 and CDR2 from the germline V gene are MDHEN and SYDVKM. The CDR3 DNA reads TGTGCCAGCAGTCCAGGGGGCGGTCGTGAAAAACTGTTTTTT. Protein sequence: CASSPGGGREKLFF.

This clone is a singleton in its sample. V usage is TRBV7-9 and J usage is TRBJ2-7; no clear D. Germline V gives CDR1 SEHNR, CDR2 FQNEAQ (reference sequence). CDR3 length: 11 amino acids. V was clipped by 5 bases and J by 6 bases, with 8 bases between them. The DNA of the CDR3 is TGTGCCAGCAGCCTTTTTGGCGAGCAGTACTTC. This translates into CASSLFGEQYF. The full variable domain, in which reference TRBV7-9 and TRBJ2-7 provide the parts outside the CDR3, is DTGVSQNPRHKITKRGQNVTFRCDPISEHNRLYWYRQTLGQGPEFLTYFQNEAQLEKSRLLSDRFSAERPKGSFSTLEIQRTEQGDSAMYLCASSLFGEQYFGPGTRLTVT.

The count of this clone is one. The rearrangement joins TRBV19 to TRBJ1-6; unclear D gene. The length of the CDR3 is 14 residues. Trimming took 6 bases from V and 2 from J, leaving 8 bases between them. Germline V gene sequence: CDR1 LNHDA, CDR2 SQIVND (reference sequence). The CDR3 is CASSGRTYNSPLHF. The CDR3 DNA is TGTGCCAGTAGCGGAAGGACCTATAATTCACCCCTCCACTTT.

The rearrangement joins TRBV23-1 to TRBJ2-2; D not resolved. TRBV23-1 is given ORF status, its function remaining uncertain. V dropped 2 bases and J dropped 6 bases, with 13 bases sitting between them. This CDR3 comprises 15 residues. CDR3 nucleotide sequence: TGCGCCAGCAGTCAAGTCTTTCAACCAGCCGGGGAGCTGTTTTTT. Encoded protein: CASSQVFQPAGELFF.

The chain employs TRBV19 and TRBJ2-1; the D call may be TRBD1 or TRBD2 (5 bases each). CDR3 length equals 16 residues. Between the trimmed V and J ends, which lost 7 bases and 1 base, there was a span of 17 bases. Germline assignment: CDR1 LNHDA and CDR2 SQIVND (reference sequence). CDR3 sequence (DNA): TGTGCCAGTATGGGGAGTCGGGGCGGATCCTACAATGAGCAGTTCTTC. Its protein is CASMGSRGGSYNEQFF.